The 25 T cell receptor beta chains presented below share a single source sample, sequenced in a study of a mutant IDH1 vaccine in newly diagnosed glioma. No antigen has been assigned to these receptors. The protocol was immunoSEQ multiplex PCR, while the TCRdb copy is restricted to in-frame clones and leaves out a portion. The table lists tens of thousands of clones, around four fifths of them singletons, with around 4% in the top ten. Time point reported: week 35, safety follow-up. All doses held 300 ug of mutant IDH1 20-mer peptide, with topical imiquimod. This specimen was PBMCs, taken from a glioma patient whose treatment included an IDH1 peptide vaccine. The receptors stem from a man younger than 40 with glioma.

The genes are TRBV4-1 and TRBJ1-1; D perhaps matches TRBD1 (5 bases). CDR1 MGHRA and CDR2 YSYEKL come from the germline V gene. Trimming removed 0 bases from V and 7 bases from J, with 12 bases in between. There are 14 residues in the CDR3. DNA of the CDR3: TGCGCCAGCAGCCAAGATCGGGGGAGCGGTGAAGCTTTCTTT. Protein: CASSQDRGSGEAFF.

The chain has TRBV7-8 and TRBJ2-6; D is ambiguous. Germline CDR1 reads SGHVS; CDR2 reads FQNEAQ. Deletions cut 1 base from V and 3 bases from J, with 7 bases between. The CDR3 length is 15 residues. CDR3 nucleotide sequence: TGTGCCAGCAGCTTAGTAGGGTATGGGGCCAACGTCCTGACTTTC. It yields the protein CASSLVGYGANVLTF.

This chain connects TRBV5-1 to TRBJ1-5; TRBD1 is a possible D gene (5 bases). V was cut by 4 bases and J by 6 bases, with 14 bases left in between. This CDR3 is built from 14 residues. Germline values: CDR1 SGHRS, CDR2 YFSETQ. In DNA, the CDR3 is TGCGCCAGCAGCCATGGTGGGGACGGTCAGCCCCAGCATTTT. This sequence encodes CASSHGGDGQPQHF.

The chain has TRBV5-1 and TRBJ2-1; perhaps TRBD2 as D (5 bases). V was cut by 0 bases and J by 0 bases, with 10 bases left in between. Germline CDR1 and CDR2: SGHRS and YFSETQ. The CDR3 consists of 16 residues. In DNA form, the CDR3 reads TGCGCCAGCAGCTTGGATACGGGGAACTCCTACAATGAGCAGTTCTTC. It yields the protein CASSLDTGNSYNEQFF.

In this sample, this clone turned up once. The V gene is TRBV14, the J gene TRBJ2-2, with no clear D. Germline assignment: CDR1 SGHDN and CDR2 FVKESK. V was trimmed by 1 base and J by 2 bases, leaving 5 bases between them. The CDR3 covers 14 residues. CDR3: CASSQVSNTGELFF. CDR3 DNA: TGTGCCAGCAGCCAAGTGTCTAACACCGGGGAGCTGTTTTTT.

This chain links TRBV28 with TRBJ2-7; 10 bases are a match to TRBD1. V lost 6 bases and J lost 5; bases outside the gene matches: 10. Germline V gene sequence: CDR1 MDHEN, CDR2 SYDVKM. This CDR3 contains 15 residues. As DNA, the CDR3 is TGTGCCAGCAGCCGGGGTGGGACAGGGGACAACGAGCAGTACTTC. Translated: CASSRGGTGDNEQYF.

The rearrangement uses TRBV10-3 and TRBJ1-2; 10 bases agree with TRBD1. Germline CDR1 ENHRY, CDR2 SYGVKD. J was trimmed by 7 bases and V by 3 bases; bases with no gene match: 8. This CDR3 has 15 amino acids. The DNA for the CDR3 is TGTGCCATCAGTGATGCCGGACAGGGGGAGGGTGGCTACACCTTC. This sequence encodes CAISDAGQGEGGYTF.

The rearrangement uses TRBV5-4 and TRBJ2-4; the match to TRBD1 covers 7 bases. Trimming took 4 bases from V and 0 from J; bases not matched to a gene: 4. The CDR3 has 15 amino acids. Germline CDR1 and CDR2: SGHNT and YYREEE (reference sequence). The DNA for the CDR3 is TGTGCCAGCAGCCGGGACAGTCTAGCCAAAAACATTCAGTACTTC. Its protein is CASSRDSLAKNIQYF.

CDR3 coding DNA: TGTGCCAGTAGGGCCCATCGGACACGGGGTGCACAAGAGACCCAGTACTTC. It encodes CASRAHRTRGAQETQYF. V gene TRBV19 combines with J gene TRBJ2-5; D tentatively fits TRBD1 or TRBD2 (5 bases each). Germline assignment: CDR1 LNHDA and CDR2 SQIVND (reference sequence). The CDR3 has 17 residues. Trimming removed 6 bases from V and 2 bases from J, with 22 bases in between.

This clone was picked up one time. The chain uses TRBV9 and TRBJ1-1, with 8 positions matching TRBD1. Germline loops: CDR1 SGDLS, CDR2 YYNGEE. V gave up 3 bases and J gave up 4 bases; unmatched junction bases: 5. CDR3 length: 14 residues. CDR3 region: CASSELQGGTEAFF. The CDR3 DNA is TGTGCCAGCAGCGAACTACAGGGGGGCACTGAAGCTTTCTTT.

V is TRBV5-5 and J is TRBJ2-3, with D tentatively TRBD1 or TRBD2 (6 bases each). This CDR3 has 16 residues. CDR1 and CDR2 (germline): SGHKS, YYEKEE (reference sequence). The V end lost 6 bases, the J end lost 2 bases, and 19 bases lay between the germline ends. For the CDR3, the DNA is TGTGCCAGCATCCTCAGATGGGGGGCAACCACAGATACGCAGTATTTT. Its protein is CASILRWGATTDTQYF. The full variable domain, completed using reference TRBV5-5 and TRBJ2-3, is DAGVTQSPTHLIKTRGQQVTLRCSPISGHKSVSWYQQVLGQGPQFIFQYYEKEERGRGNFPDRFSARQFPNYSSELNVNALLLGDSALYLCASILRWGATTDTQYFGPGTRLTVL.

The CDR3 sequence: CASSQVGGGASSYNEQFF. The CDR3 region has the DNA TGCGCCAGCAGCCAAGTAGGCGGCGGGGCCAGCTCCTACAATGAGCAGTTCTTC. This rearrangement joins TRBV4-1 to TRBJ2-1, with TRBD2 as a possible D gene (6 bases). This CDR3 region has 18 residues. The V end lost 1 base, the J end lost 0 bases, and 16 bases lay between the germline ends. Germline V lookup: CDR1 MGHRA, CDR2 YSYEKL.

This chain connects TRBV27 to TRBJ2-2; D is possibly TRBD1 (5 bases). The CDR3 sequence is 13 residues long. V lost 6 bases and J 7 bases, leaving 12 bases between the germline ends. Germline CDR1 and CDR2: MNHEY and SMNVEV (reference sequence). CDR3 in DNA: TGTGCCAGCAGGCCCCAGGGATACGGGGAGCTGTTTTTT. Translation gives CASRPQGYGELFF.

DNA for the CDR3: TGTGCCAGCAGTTTAGATTACACTGAAGCTTTCTTT. Amino acids: CASSLDYTEAFF. The chain combines TRBV28 with TRBJ1-1; D gene unclear. V was trimmed by 2 bases and J by 3 bases, leaving 4 bases between them. CDR1 and CDR2 (germline): MDHEN, SYDVKM. CDR3 length equals 12 residues.

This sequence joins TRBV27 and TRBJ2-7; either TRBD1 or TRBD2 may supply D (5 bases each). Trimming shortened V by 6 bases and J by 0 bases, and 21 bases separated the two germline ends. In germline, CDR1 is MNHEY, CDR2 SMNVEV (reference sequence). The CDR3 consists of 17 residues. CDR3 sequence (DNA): TGTGCCAGCAGCTACTTAAACTACCGGGACGGCTCCTACGAGCAGTACTTC. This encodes CASSYLNYRDGSYEQYF.

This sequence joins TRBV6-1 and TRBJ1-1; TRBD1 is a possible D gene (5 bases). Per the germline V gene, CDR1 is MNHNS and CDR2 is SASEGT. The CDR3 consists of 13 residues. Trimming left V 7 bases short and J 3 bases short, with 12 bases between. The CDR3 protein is CASKSGGYTEAFF. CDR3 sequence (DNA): TGTGCCAGCAAGTCCGGGGGTTACACTGAAGCTTTCTTT.

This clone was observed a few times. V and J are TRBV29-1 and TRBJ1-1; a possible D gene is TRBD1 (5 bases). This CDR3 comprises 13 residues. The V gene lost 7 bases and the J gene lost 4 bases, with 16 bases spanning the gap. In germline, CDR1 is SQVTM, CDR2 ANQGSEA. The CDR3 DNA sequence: TGCAGCGGTCTCACGATGAGGGGCACTGAAGCTTTCTTT. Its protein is CSGLTMRGTEAFF.

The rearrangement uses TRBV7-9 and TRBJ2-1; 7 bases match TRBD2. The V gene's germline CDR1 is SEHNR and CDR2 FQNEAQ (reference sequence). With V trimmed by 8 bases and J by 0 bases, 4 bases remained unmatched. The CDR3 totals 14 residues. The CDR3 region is CASGRESSYNEQFF. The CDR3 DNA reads TGTGCCAGCGGGAGGGAAAGCTCCTACAATGAGCAGTTCTTC.

The CDR3 here is CAWSPGYFSTDTQYF. The CDR3, as DNA: TGTGCCTGGAGTCCAGGTTATTTCAGCACAGATACGCAGTATTTT. The chain couples TRBV30 to TRBJ2-3, with no clear D. Germline CDR1 and CDR2: GTSNPN and SVGIG (reference sequence). This CDR3 region has 15 residues. The germline V and J ends were trimmed by 2 bases and 0 bases, with 12 bases remaining between them. Using reference TRBV30 and TRBJ2-3 for the parts outside the CDR3, the full variable domain is SQTIHQWPATLVQPVGSPLSLECTVEGTSNPNLYWYRQAAGRGLQLLFYSVGIGQISSEVPQNLSASRPQDRQFILSSKKLLLSDSGFYLCAWSPGYFSTDTQYFGPGTRLTVL.

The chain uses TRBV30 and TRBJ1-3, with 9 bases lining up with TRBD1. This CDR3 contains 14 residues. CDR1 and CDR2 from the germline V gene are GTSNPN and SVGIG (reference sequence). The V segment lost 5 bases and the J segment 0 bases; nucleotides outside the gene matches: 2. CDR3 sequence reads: CAWGTGISGNTIYF. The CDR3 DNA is TGTGCCTGGGGGACAGGGATCTCTGGAAACACCATATATTTT.

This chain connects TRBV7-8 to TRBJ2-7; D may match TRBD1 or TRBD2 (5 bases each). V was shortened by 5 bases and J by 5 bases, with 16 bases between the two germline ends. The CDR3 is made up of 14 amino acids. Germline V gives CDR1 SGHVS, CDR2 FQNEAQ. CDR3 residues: CASSRGRGVDEQYF. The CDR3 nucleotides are TGTGCCAGCAGCCGGGGAAGAGGGGTAGACGAGCAGTACTTC.

This CDR3 reads CASRPLPWAGVGTGELFF. CDR3 DNA: TGTGCCAGTAGACCCCTACCCTGGGCGGGGGTCGGGACCGGGGAGCTGTTTTTT. V usage is TRBV19 and J usage is TRBJ2-2; 7 bases map to TRBD2. The CDR3 spans 18 residues. Trimming cost V 6 bases and J 5 bases; bases outside gene matches: 18. Per the germline V gene, CDR1 is LNHDA and CDR2 is SQIVND (reference sequence).

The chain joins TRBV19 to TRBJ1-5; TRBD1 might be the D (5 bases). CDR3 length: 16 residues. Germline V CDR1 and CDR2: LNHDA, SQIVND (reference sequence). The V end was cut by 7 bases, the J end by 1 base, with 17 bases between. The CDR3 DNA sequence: TGTGCCAGTACCCTTTTTGGGGGGGGAAGCAATCAGCCCCAGCATTTT. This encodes CASTLFGGGSNQPQHF.

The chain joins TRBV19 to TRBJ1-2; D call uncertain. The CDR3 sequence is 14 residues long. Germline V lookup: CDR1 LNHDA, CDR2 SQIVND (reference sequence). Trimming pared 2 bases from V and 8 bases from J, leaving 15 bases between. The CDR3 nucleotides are TGTGCCAGTAGTATACGGCAGGCGGTTTACGGCTACACCTTC. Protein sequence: CASSIRQAVYGYTF.

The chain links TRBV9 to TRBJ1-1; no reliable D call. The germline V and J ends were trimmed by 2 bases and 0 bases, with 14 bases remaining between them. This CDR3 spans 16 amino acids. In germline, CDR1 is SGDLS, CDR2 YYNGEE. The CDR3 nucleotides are TGTGCCAGCAGCGTTTCTGGGCAGCGCATGAACACTGAAGCTTTCTTT. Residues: CASSVSGQRMNTEAFF.